This T cell receptor beta chain was identified during a study of blood T cell repertoires in COVID-19. The overall study: PBMCs, B-cell-depleted T cells, or T cells were the source of the cDNA or gDNA that made up the material.

CDR1 is SGHTA, CDR2 FQGNSA, per germline. V lost 1 base and J 3 bases, leaving 6 bases between the germline ends. The CDR3 is 13 amino acids. Some clones are missing from TCRdb's copy, which holds only in-frame ones; the method was immunoSEQ multiplex PCR. The profile shows about 210,000 clones, 84% of them singletons. The sequencing input was peripheral blood. The receptor was isolated from a woman between 50 and 59 years old with active or convalescent COVID-19. The chain recombines TRBV7-2 with TRBJ1-2; weak D call: TRBD1 (6 bases). The CDR3 is CASSLDRDYGYTF. The CDR3 coding sequence is TGTGCCAGCAGCTTAGACAGGGACTATGGCTACACCTTC.